The 24 T cell receptor beta chains below were found in one sample sequenced in a study of CD8 T cells in Susac syndrome. The authors reverse transcribed roughly 0.5 to 1 ug RNA with random hexamers. Via MiXCR, TCRdb re-called the immunoSEQ multiplex PCR reads, giving one row per CDR3 protein. Among approximately 110,000 distinct CDR3 sequences listed, more than 85% were seen once. Sequencing was done on a sample of CD8+ T cells from PBMCs. Source of these receptors: a human donor with multiple sclerosis.

The chain recombines TRBV10-3 with TRBJ2-1; TRBD1 matches at 7 bases. The CDR3 consists of 14 residues. V lost 3 bases, J lost 7 bases, and 6 bases stayed unmatched. The germline CDR1 and CDR2 sequences are ENHRY and SYGVKD. CDR3 residues: CAISDDRERNEQFF. CDR3 in DNA: TGTGCCATCAGTGACGACAGGGAAAGGAATGAGCAGTTCTTC.

The chain employs TRBV20-1 and TRBJ2-7; tentative D call: TRBD2 (6 bases). Looked up from germline, CDR1 is DFQATT and CDR2 is SNEGSKA (reference sequence). The germline V and J ends were trimmed by 1 base and 4 bases, with 8 bases remaining between them. The CDR3 is 12 amino acids. In nucleotides, the CDR3 is TGCAGTGCTAGAGGGGAGGATTACGAGCAGTACGTC. It yields the protein CSARGEDYEQYV.

V and J are TRBV19 and TRBJ1-1; maybe TRBD1 (5 bases). From germline, CDR1 is LNHDA and CDR2 SQIVND (reference sequence). V was trimmed by 7 bases and J by 4 bases, leaving 13 bases between them. The CDR3 is made up of 13 amino acids. CDR3 amino acids: CASMEGLGTEAFF. In DNA form, the CDR3 reads TGTGCCAGTATGGAGGGGTTGGGCACTGAAGCTTTCTTT.

This sequence joins TRBV10-3 and TRBJ1-1; 9 nucleotides align to TRBD1. J lost 4 bases, V lost 5 bases, and 5 bases had no gene match. The CDR3 loop spans 14 amino acids. CDR1 and CDR2 from the germline V gene are ENHRY and SYGVKD. The CDR3 is CAISRTGEGTEAFF. CDR3 DNA: TGTGCCATCAGTAGGACAGGGGAGGGCACTGAAGCTTTCTTT.

This clonotype came up once. The chain uses TRBV29-1 and TRBJ2-1; TRBD2 agrees at 8 bases. The CDR3 is 15 amino acids. Trimming took 7 bases from V and 0 from J; bases not matched to a gene: 8. CDR1 is SQVTM and CDR2 is ANQGSEA in the germline V gene. CDR3 protein: CSARGGRSSYNEQFF. CDR3 coding DNA: TGCAGCGCCCGGGGGGGGAGAAGCTCCTACAATGAGCAGTTCTTC.

The rearrangement links TRBV19 to TRBJ1-2; 7 bases agree with TRBD1. CDR3 length: 14 residues. V shed 0 bases, J shed 11 bases, and the junction held 9 bases outside the gene matches. Germline V gene lookup returns CDR1 LNHDA and CDR2 SQIVND (reference sequence). This chain's CDR3 is CASSIEPGQKSYTF. The CDR3 DNA follows: TGTGCCAGTAGTATAGAACCGGGACAGAAGAGTTACACCTTC.

The J gene is TRBJ2-2, the V gene TRBV4-1, with a tentative D call TRBD2 (5 bases). Germline V CDR1 and CDR2: MGHRA, YSYEKL. The ends were cut back, 5 bases at V and 6 bases at J, with 13 bases in the middle. CDR3 length: 14 residues. CDR3 DNA sequence: TGCGCCAGCAGCTCCAGAACGGGGTCCGGGGAGCTGTTTTTT. It translates to CASSSRTGSGELFF.

This sequence joins TRBV5-6 and TRBJ1-3; the match to TRBD1 covers 8 bases. Germline values: CDR1 SGHDT, CDR2 YYEEEE. This CDR3 spans 17 amino acids. The trim removed 6 bases at V and 4 bases at J, leaving 15 bases unmatched. CDR3 sequence reads: CASTLAGRGLSGNTIYF. For the CDR3, the DNA is TGTGCCAGCACCCTGGCCGGCAGGGGGCTATCCGGAAACACCATATATTTT.

The chain couples TRBV27 to TRBJ2-1, with 10 bases fitting TRBD1. This CDR3 region has 13 residues. V lost 4 bases to trimming and J lost 7 bases; unmatched junction nucleotides: 1. CDR1 MNHEY and CDR2 SMNVEV come from the germline V gene (reference sequence). The CDR3 region is CASSSGQGNEQFF. CDR3 nucleotides: TGTGCCAGCAGTTCGGGACAGGGGAATGAGCAGTTCTTC.

J is TRBJ1-4 and V is TRBV9; D unclear. Germline loops: CDR1 SGDLS, CDR2 YYNGEE. V was cut by 0 bases and J by 13 bases, with 13 bases left in between. The CDR3 loop spans 13 amino acids. CDR3 sequence reads: CASSVVGEGRLFF. CDR3 DNA: TGTGCCAGCAGCGTAGTAGGAGAGGGAAGACTGTTTTTT.

The V call is TRBV20-1, the J call TRBJ1-1; 7 nucleotides agree with TRBD1. Germline CDR1 DFQATT, CDR2 SNEGSKA (reference sequence). V shed 3 bases and J 1 base; nucleotides not matched to a gene: 2. CDR3 length equals 13 residues. The CDR3 nucleotides are TGCAGTGCTAGTGCAGGGGGGAACACTGAAGCTTTCTTT. It specifies CSASAGGNTEAFF.

The chain has TRBV14 and TRBJ2-1; D possibly corresponds to TRBD2 (6 bases). The CDR3 is 14 amino acids. Germline V gene sequence: CDR1 SGHDN, CDR2 FVKESK. The V and J ends lost 5 bases and 3 bases respectively, with 11 bases between them. In DNA, the CDR3 is TGTGCCAGCAGCGCGGGACTCGGCTACAATGAGCAGTTCTTC. Its translation: CASSAGLGYNEQFF.

This clonotype was detected once. The chain carries TRBV5-1 and TRBJ2-7, with 8 bases identical to TRBD1. This CDR3 contains 14 residues. The V segment lost 4 bases and the J segment 4 bases; nucleotides outside the gene matches: 7. Germline-derived CDR1 and CDR2 are SGHRS and YFSETQ. This CDR3 is CASSPGQGSYEQYV. The CDR3 nucleotides read TGCGCCAGCAGCCCTGGACAGGGTTCGTACGAGCAGTACGTC.

CDR3 amino acids: CASSLMGPTDTQYF. The CDR3 bases are TGTGCCAGCAGCTTAATGGGGCCCACAGATACGCAGTATTTT. The V call is TRBV7-3, the J call TRBJ2-3, with TRBD1 as a possible D gene (5 bases). The V end was cut by 1 base, the J end by 2 bases, with 7 bases between. Germline V lookup: CDR1 SGHTA, CDR2 FQGTGA. This CDR3 region has 14 residues.

The chain recombines TRBV30 with TRBJ2-1, with a weak D call TRBD1 (5 bases). Germline V gene data show CDR1 as GTSNPN and CDR2 as SVGIG (reference sequence). V lost 3 bases, J lost 3 bases, and 12 bases lay in between. The CDR3 length is 14 residues. In nucleotides, the CDR3 is TGTGCCTGGAGACCGTCAGGGAACTACAATGAGCAGTTCTTC. This gives the protein CAWRPSGNYNEQFF.

This chain links TRBV29-1 with TRBJ2-1; TRBD2 is a possible D gene (6 bases). The germline V and J ends were trimmed by 7 bases and 6 bases, with 16 bases remaining between them. This CDR3 has 13 residues. The germline V gene has CDR1 SQVTM and CDR2 ANQGSEA. The CDR3 nucleotides read TGCAGCGCGCGGGACGGATCTGTCAATGAGCAGTTCTTC. Translated, it gives CSARDGSVNEQFF.

The rearrangement joins TRBV29-1 to TRBJ2-5; 9 bases agree with TRBD2. The CDR3 is made up of 15 amino acids. With 6 bases clipped from V and 5 bases from J, the junction kept 13 bases outside the gene matches. The germline V gene encodes CDR1 SQVTM and CDR2 ANQGSEA. CDR3 protein: CSVVAGGRAGETQYF. Written as DNA, the CDR3 is TGCAGCGTAGTTGCGGGCGGGAGGGCCGGGGAGACCCAGTACTTC. The whole variable domain, remainder taken from reference TRBV29-1 and TRBJ2-5, is SAVISQKPSRDICQRGTSLTIQCQVDSQVTMMFWYRQQPGQSLTLIATANQGSEATYESGFVIDKFPISRPNLTFSTLTVSNMSPEDSSIYLCSVVAGGRAGETQYFGPGTRLLVL.

This chain connects TRBV3-1 to TRBJ2-2, with D perhaps TRBD1 (6 bases). The CDR3 extends over 16 amino acids. Looked up from germline, CDR1 is LGHDT and CDR2 is YNNKEL (reference sequence). V dropped 1 base and J dropped 2 bases, with 11 bases sitting between them. The CDR3: CASSQAKQGNTGELFF. DNA for the CDR3: TGTGCCAGCAGCCAAGCCAAACAGGGCAACACCGGGGAGCTGTTTTTT.

The chain joins TRBV27 to TRBJ1-2, with a possible D match to TRBD1 (5 bases). The CDR3 covers 18 residues. Germline V gene lookup returns CDR1 MNHEY and CDR2 SMNVEV (reference sequence). Trimming removed 5 bases from V and 4 bases from J, with 26 bases in between. CDR3 DNA: TGTGCCAGCAGTACCCCGCGCGAAATTGGGGGATTCCCCTATGGCTACACCTTC. It codes for CASSTPREIGGFPYGYTF.

A few counts support this clonotype. V is TRBV12-3 or TRBV12-4 and J is TRBJ1-1; D is possibly TRBD1 (5 bases). V lost 6 bases, J lost 0 bases, and 14 bases lay in between. The length of the CDR3 is 15 residues. The CDR3 nucleotides read TGTGCCAGCAGCGCCGGAGGGACCGTGAACACTGAAGCTTTCTTT. Amino acids: CASSAGGTVNTEAFF.

This chain links TRBV6-5 with TRBJ2-7, with a possible D match to TRBD2 (6 bases). The V gene lost 4 bases and the J gene lost 2 bases, with 18 bases spanning the gap. CDR1 and CDR2 from the germline V gene are MNHEY and SVGAGI. The CDR3 is 16 amino acids. The CDR3 loop reads CASSSSGGSSAYEQYV. CDR3 in DNA: TGTGCCAGCAGTTCCTCAGGAGGGAGCAGTGCCTACGAGCAGTACGTC.

The CDR3, as DNA: TGTGCCAGCAGCGTCCAGGGGACTGACGGGGAGCTGTTTTTT. This encodes CASSVQGTDGELFF. The gene calls are TRBV13 and TRBJ2-2, with D perhaps TRBD1 or TRBD2 (6 bases each). Trimming took 5 bases from V and 7 from J, leaving 14 bases between them. This CDR3 spans 14 amino acids. CDR1 and CDR2 from the germline V gene are PRHDT and FYEKMQ (reference sequence).

A single count supports this clonotype. The rearrangement joins TRBV18 to TRBJ2-3; 9 bases agree with TRBD2. The CDR3 spans 16 residues. In germline, CDR1 is KGHSH, CDR2 LQKENI. V was pared by 5 bases and J by 1 base, with 7 bases of the junction left unmatched. Here the CDR3 DNA reads TGTGCCAGCTCAGAAGTAGCGGGGGCACGCACAGATACGCAGTATTTT. This sequence encodes CASSEVAGARTDTQYF.

The chain employs TRBV6-5 and TRBJ2-7; TRBD1 aligns across 7 bases. The germline gives CDR1 MNHEY, CDR2 SVGAGI. The CDR3 has 15 residues. Unmatched junction bases numbered 16, after V lost 7 bases and J lost 7 bases. As DNA, the CDR3 is TGTGCCAGCAATAGGGGGCAGATTCCCATGCGGGAGCAGTACTTC. This sequence encodes CASNRGQIPMREQYF.